This is a list of T cell receptor beta chains from one sample in a study of T cells in Graves' hyperthyroidism and ophthalmopathy. TCRdb reanalysed the multiplex PCR reads using MiXCR and keeps one entry per CDR3 protein. The sample carries approximately 150,000 distinct CDR3 sequences, about 9.4% recorded once. Sequencing input: blood. Receptor source: a woman between 18 and 29 years old with Graves' hyperthyroidism that later progressed to Graves' ophthalmopathy. Both conserved end residues are part of each CDR3. A D gene is named only where the DNA matches it firmly. Clone size appears in some rows only: once, few, many, or a class for an expanded clone.

TRBV25-1	few	-	TRBJ1-2	TGTGCCAGCAGTGCCTCCTGGACAGAGCGCGATGGCTACACCTTC	CASSASWTERDGYTF
TRBV19	many	-	TRBJ1-1	TGTGCCAGTAGTATCCTGGGGAGCACTGAAGCTTTCTTT	CASSILGSTEAFF
TRBV3-1	many	TRBD1	TRBJ1-5	TGTGCCAGCAGCCACGGACAGGGAAATGAGCCCCAGCATTTT	CASSHGQGNEPQHF
TRBV12-3/TRBV12-4	many	-	TRBJ2-7	TGTGCCAGCAGTTTGTCCCTCTCCGGGGGCTACGAGCAGTACTTC	CASSLSLSGGYEQYF
TRBV4-1	few	TRBD2	TRBJ2-1	TGCGCCAGCAGCCAAGTTTTCATCCAGCGGGAGGGCCGAAATGAGCAGTTCTTC	CASSQVFIQREGRNEQFF
TRBV7-8	-	TRBD2	TRBJ2-7	TGTGCCAGCAGCTTGGAGTTGGGACTAGCGGGCTACGAGCAGTACTTC	CASSLELGLAGYEQYF
TRBV18	many	TRBD1	TRBJ1-3	TGTGCCAGCTCACCCGGGACAGACTCTGGAAACACCATATATTTT	CASSPGTDSGNTIYF
TRBV2	many	-	TRBJ2-5	TGTGCCAGCAGGTTAGGATCTTCTGGAGAGACCCAGTACTTC	CASRLGSSGETQYF
TRBV5-8	many	-	TRBJ1-1	TGTGCCAGCAGCCGGGGGAATCCCGAAGCTTTCTTT	CASSRGNPEAFF
TRBV6-2/TRBV6-3	many	-	TRBJ2-5	TGTGCCAGCGGACGGGGGCAAGAGACCCAGTACTTC	CASGRGQETQYF
TRBV3-1	many	-	TRBJ2-1	TGTGCCAGCAGCCGGGACACCCTCGGGAATGAGCAGTTCTTC	CASSRDTLGNEQFF
TRBV27	-	-	TRBJ2-1	TGTGCCAGCAGTCTCCTCGGGGAAGGTAGGAATGAGCAGTTCTTC	CASSLLGEGRNEQFF
TRBV28	many	TRBD2	TRBJ2-1	TGTGCCAGCAGTTTCTTCTGGGCTAGCGGGGGAAAAAATGAGCAGTTCTTC	CASSFFWASGGKNEQFF
TRBV4-1	-	-	TRBJ2-3	TGCGCCAGCAGCCAAGCCCCTAGGGGGGGCCCAGATACGCAGTATTTT	CASSQAPRGGPDTQYF
TRBV12-3/TRBV12-4	-	TRBD2	TRBJ2-1	TGTGCCAGAAGTTTCGGACTAGATGAGCAGTTCTTC	CARSFGLDEQFF
TRBV28	many	-	TRBJ1-3	TGTGCCAGCAGTTCCCGGGAATTGCTAGAAAACACCATATATTTT	CASSSRELLENTIYF
TRBV18	many	-	TRBJ2-7	TGTGCCAGCTCACCGCCTAGTACCTACGAGCAGTACTTC	CASSPPSTYEQYF
TRBV28	-	TRBD1	TRBJ2-1	TGTGCCAGCAGTTTCGGAGGGACAGGGGGCCACAATGAGCAGTTCTTC	CASSFGGTGGHNEQFF
TRBV24-1	many	TRBD1	TRBJ2-7	TGTGCCACCAGTGAAAAGACAGGGACCCAACCGGGGGAGCAGTACTTC	CATSEKTGTQPGEQYF
TRBV10-3	-	-	TRBJ2-7	TGTGCCATCGGTAGCAGGGGTAGCTACGAGCAGTACTTC	CAIGSRGSYEQYF
TRBV6-1	many	TRBD2	TRBJ2-1	TGTGCCAGCAGGGCCCAGGGACTACCACCTGAGCAGTTCTTC	CASRAQGLPPEQFF
TRBV20-1	many	-	TRBJ1-2	TGCAGTGCCAGACGAGGGACCTATGGCTACACCTTC	CSARRGTYGYTF
TRBV7-9	many	TRBD1	TRBJ1-1	TGTGCCAGCAGCATCGAGACAGGGGCGAACACTGAAGCTTTCTTT	CASSIETGANTEAFF
TRBV2	many	TRBD1	TRBJ1-1	TGTGCCAGCAGTGAACCCTTCACAGGGGGCACTGAAGCTTTCTTT	CASSEPFTGGTEAFF
TRBV7-3	-	TRBD2	TRBJ2-3	TGTGCCAGCAGCGAGACTAGCGGAAACACAGATACGCAGTATTTT	CASSETSGNTDTQYF